The rows below give T cell receptor beta chains drawn from one sample of a study of cytomegalovirus exposure and HLA in healthy donors. Here immunoSEQ multiplex PCR was the method, and the copy in TCRdb shows in-frame clones only, minus some. Altogether roughly 150,000 clones are present, over 75% being singletons, with the ten largest covering around 5%. The sequencing input was PBMCs. Every receptor here comes from a man younger than 45 in good health. The CDR3 runs from the conserved cysteine through the conserved F or W. The D gene is left open where the match is weak. Size tells how often a clone was seen (once, few, many) or the class of an expanded clone, and some rows leave it out.

d_call clone_size j_call v_call cdr3_aa cdr3_nt
TRBD2 - TRBJ2-7 TRBV28 CASSSTSAYEQYF TGTGCCAGCAGTTCTACTAGCGCCTACGAGCAGTACTTC
- - TRBJ1-5 TRBV6-5 CASSPGGGNQPQHF TGTGCCAGCAGTCCGGGGGGGGGCAATCAGCCCCAGCATTTT
- - TRBJ2-1 TRBV14 CASSQDLGHAEQFF TGTGCCAGCAGCCAAGATCTGGGGCACGCTGAGCAGTTCTTC
- - TRBJ2-4 TRBV6-1 CASSGYTAGRGNIQYF TGTGCCAGCAGTGGCTACACGGCGGGTCGCGGAAACATTCAGTACTTC
- - TRBJ2-3 TRBV11-2 CASIAAGQDTQYF TGTGCCAGCATCGCGGCGGGGCAAGATACGCAGTATTTT
- - TRBJ2-5 TRBV7-9 CSSSLVGLLQGQQETQYF TGTTCCAGCAGCTTAGTCGGACTTCTCCAGGGGCAGCAAGAGACCCAGTACTTC
- - TRBJ2-1 TRBV7-8 CASSLGSRVEQFF TGTGCCAGCAGCTTAGGTAGCCGAGTTGAGCAGTTCTTC
- - TRBJ2-2 TRBV4-1 CASSQPGQNTGELFF TGCGCCAGCAGCCAGCCGGGACAAAACACCGGGGAGCTGTTTTTT
- - TRBJ1-2 TRBV28 CASSSGLLYGYTF TGTGCCAGCAGTAGCGGACTACTCTATGGCTACACCTTC
TRBD1 - TRBJ1-5 TRBV6-5 CASRGDRGGNQPQHF TGTGCCAGCAGGGGGGACAGGGGAGGCAATCAGCCCCAGCATTTT
- - TRBJ2-6 TRBV6-1 CASSTYSSGANVLTF TGTGCCAGCAGTACTTATTCCTCTGGGGCCAACGTCCTGACTTTC
- - TRBJ1-2 TRBV28 CASSPGGGYGYTF TGTGCCAGCAGTCCCGGGGGGGGCTATGGCTACACCTTC
TRBD1 - TRBJ1-6 TRBV30 CAWSVFRGHNSPLHF TGTGCCTGGAGTGTCTTCAGGGGGCATAATTCACCCCTCCACTTT
TRBD1 - TRBJ2-2 TRBV15 CATARGQGRTGELFF TGTGCCACCGCAAGGGGGCAGGGTCGGACCGGGGAGCTGTTTTTT
- - TRBJ1-2 TRBV28 CASSTTGLYGYTF TGTGCCAGCAGTACAACAGGGCTCTATGGCTACACCTTC
TRBD1 - TRBJ1-2 TRBV19 CASSRYRDSYGYTF TGTGCCAGTAGCCGCTACCGGGACAGCTATGGCTACACCTTC
TRBD1 - TRBJ1-2 TRBV30 CAWSHRGDYGYTF TGTGCCTGGAGCCACAGGGGCGACTATGGCTACACCTTC
TRBD2 few TRBJ2-1 TRBV27 CASSLSLAVSYNEQFF TGTGCCAGCAGTTTATCCCTAGCGGTCTCCTACAATGAGCAGTTCTTC
- few TRBJ2-7 TRBV5-1 CASSLLEAGDEQYF TGCGCCAGCAGCTTGTTGGAAGCAGGGGACGAGCAGTACTTC
TRBD1 - TRBJ2-7 TRBV7-2 CASTDTGGIYEQYF TGTGCCAGCACCGATACAGGGGGCATCTACGAGCAGTACTTC
- - TRBJ2-1 TRBV7-9 CASSSRATAGINEQFF TGTGCCAGCAGCTCCAGAGCCACAGCGGGTATCAATGAGCAGTTCTTC
TRBD1 - TRBJ2-7 TRBV10-3 CAIRAGTGGIEQYF TGTGCCATCAGGGCCGGGACAGGGGGCATCGAGCAGTACTTC
TRBD2 once TRBJ2-7 TRBV6-6 CASSAGLAGVYEQYF TGTGCCAGCAGTGCTGGACTAGCGGGAGTCTACGAGCAGTACTTC
- - TRBJ2-7 TRBV7-8 CASSLASITKDRRDEQYF TGTGCCAGCAGCTTAGCGAGCATTACTAAGGACAGGAGGGACGAGCAGTACTTC
- - TRBJ2-5 TRBV2 CASSGVSSPRETQYF TGTGCCAGCAGTGGGGTCAGCTCCCCTAGGGAGACCCAGTACTTC
- - TRBJ2-6 TRBV27 CASSRSGSGANVLTF TGTGCCAGCAGTCGGTCTGGTTCTGGGGCCAACGTCCTGACTTTC
- - TRBJ2-7 TRBV10-2 CASRTGPVYEQYF TGCGCCAGCAGGACAGGACCGGTCTACGAGCAGTACTTC
- - TRBJ2-1 TRBV4-3 CASSQSSGSVNEQFF TGCGCCAGCAGCCAATCATCGGGATCAGTTAATGAGCAGTTCTTC
- - TRBJ1-1 TRBV9 CASTQGTKNTEAFF TGTGCCAGCACCCAGGGCACAAAGAACACTGAAGCTTTCTTT
- few TRBJ2-1 TRBV7-3 CASSSDKSSYNEQFF TGTGCCAGCAGCTCCGACAAGAGCTCCTACAATGAGCAGTTCTTC
- once TRBJ2-5 TRBV5-1 CASSSQETQYF TGCGCCAGCAGCTCACAAGAGACCCAGTACTTC
- - TRBJ2-1 TRBV2 CASIRGQGSYNEQFF TGTGCCAGCATAAGGGGCCAGGGGAGCTACAATGAGCAGTTCTTC
- - TRBJ2-1 TRBV15 CATSRDRKRRGGYNEQFF TGTGCCACCAGCAGAGATAGAAAGAGGCGGGGAGGATACAATGAGCAGTTCTTC
TRBD2 - TRBJ2-7 TRBV27 CASTPPGGRGYEQYF TGTGCCAGCACCCCTCCTGGCGGGAGAGGGTACGAGCAGTACTTC
TRBD2 - TRBJ2-1 TRBV4-3 CASSQGGVIAGGGNNEQFF TGCGCCAGCAGCCAAGGGGGGGTTATAGCGGGAGGGGGAAACAATGAGCAGTTCTTC
- - TRBJ1-1 TRBV4-3 CASSQAMQGNTEAFF TGCGCCAGCAGCCAAGCCATGCAGGGGAACACTGAAGCTTTCTTT
TRBD2 - TRBJ2-1 TRBV9 CASSVSGLATEQFF TGTGCCAGCAGCGTTTCCGGACTAGCCACTGAGCAGTTCTTC
- - TRBJ2-5 TRBV7-7 CASSLSGRKQEAQYF TGTGCCAGCAGCCTGAGTGGAAGGAAGCAAGAGGCCCAGTACTTC
TRBD2 - TRBJ2-3 TRBV4-3 CASSRFRGAGGPADTQYF TGCGCCAGCAGCCGGTTCAGGGGGGCGGGAGGGCCAGCAGATACGCAGTATTTT
- - TRBJ1-1 TRBV18 CASSPSGVAEAFF TGTGCCAGCTCACCCTCGGGGGTGGCTGAAGCTTTCTTT